These 17 T cell receptor beta chains were all obtained from the same sample, sequenced in a study of blood T cell repertoires in COVID-19. Sequenced by immunoSEQ multiplex PCR; TCRdb stores in-frame clones only, minus some. The table lists tens of thousands of clones, more than 60% of them singletons, with roughly 22% in the top ten. What was sequenced was peripheral blood. The source of these receptors is a woman older than 75 with active or convalescent COVID-19.

V is TRBV9 and J is TRBJ1-5; a weak D match, TRBD1 (6 bases). The length of the CDR3 is 14 residues. Trimming took 3 bases from V and 1 from J, leaving 8 bases between them. Looked up from germline, CDR1 is SGDLS and CDR2 is YYNGEE. CDR3 in amino acids: CASSAGVSNQPQHF. In DNA, the CDR3 is TGTGCCAGCAGCGCAGGGGTAAGCAATCAGCCCCAGCATTTT.

The chain couples TRBV18 to TRBJ2-3; D is possibly TRBD2 (5 bases). CDR1 is KGHSH, CDR2 LQKENI, per germline. CDR3 length: 17 residues. V lost 3 bases, J lost 5 bases, and 21 bases lay in between. CDR3 sequence (DNA): TGTGCCAGCTCACCCCTCCCCCCGCGGGTTTCGGGAGATACGCAGTATTTT. Residues: CASSPLPPRVSGDTQYF.

The V call is TRBV2, the J call TRBJ1-1; 9 bases agree with TRBD1. Germline lookup yields CDR1 SNHLY and CDR2 FYNNEI. The CDR3 is made up of 18 amino acids. Trimming at V came to 2 bases and at J to 0 bases, leaving 10 bases not matched to a gene. Here the CDR3 reads CASSEWGTGIRMNTEAFF. CDR3 in DNA: TGTGCCAGCAGTGAATGGGGGACAGGGATCAGAATGAACACTGAAGCTTTCTTT.

This rearrangement joins TRBV7-9 to TRBJ1-1, with D uncertain. This CDR3 is 15 amino acids long. Germline V CDR1 and CDR2: SEHNR, FQNEAQ (reference sequence). Trimming took 1 base from V and 3 from J, leaving 12 bases between them. The CDR3 protein is CASSLVPGRYTEAFF. Here the CDR3 DNA reads TGTGCCAGCAGCTTAGTCCCGGGTCGGTACACTGAAGCTTTCTTT.

The genes are TRBV5-1 and TRBJ1-2; D is perhaps TRBD1 (5 bases). Deletions cut 4 bases from V and 4 bases from J, with 14 bases between. Germline V gene data show CDR1 as SGHRS and CDR2 as YFSETQ. The CDR3 runs to 14 residues. The CDR3 region is CASSPGGEGYGYTF. CDR3 DNA: TGCGCCAGCAGCCCCGGAGGGGAAGGCTATGGCTACACCTTC.

This clone was observed once. The genes are TRBV12-3 or TRBV12-4 and TRBJ1-2, with 8 bases fitting TRBD1. This CDR3 spans 13 amino acids. The ends lost 4 bases at V and 5 bases at J; junction bases unmatched: 3. The CDR3 is CASSSTGVYGYTF. CDR3 bases: TGTGCCAGCAGTTCGACAGGGGTATATGGCTACACCTTC.

This clone was detected only once. The V gene is TRBV5-4, the J gene TRBJ2-5, with D perhaps matching TRBD1 (6 bases). The V end was cut by 0 bases, the J end by 5 bases, with 14 bases between. Germline CDR1 reads SGHNT; CDR2 reads YYREEE (reference sequence). This CDR3 has 15 residues. The CDR3 region has the DNA TGTGCCAGCAGCTTGGGAGGTGGGGGCAAGGAGACCCAGTACTTC. It encodes CASSLGGGGKETQYF.

The chain recombines TRBV18 with TRBJ2-3; a possible D gene is TRBD1 (5 bases). CDR3 length equals 17 residues. Trimming removed 4 bases at V and 0 bases at J, with 17 bases between. Germline V gene sequence: CDR1 KGHSH, CDR2 LQKENI. CDR3 sequence reads: CASSRRQSRRSTDTQYF. The CDR3 DNA reads TGTGCCAGCTCACGACGACAGTCCCGACGTAGCACAGATACGCAGTATTTT.

This rearrangement joins TRBV20-1 to TRBJ2-3, with D unclear. CDR1 and CDR2 (germline): DFQATT, SNEGSKA (reference sequence). V was shortened by 5 bases and J by 0 bases, with 3 bases between the two germline ends. This CDR3 region has 11 residues. The CDR3 region is CSAPSTDTQYF. The CDR3, as DNA: TGCAGTGCTCCGAGCACAGATACGCAGTATTTT.

The gene calls are TRBV5-6 and TRBJ1-1, with 8 positions matching TRBD1. The CDR3 has 12 residues. Germline V lookup: CDR1 SGHDT, CDR2 YYEEEE. The trim removed 2 bases at V and 8 bases at J, leaving 2 bases unmatched. The CDR3 DNA sequence: TGTGCCAGCAGCTTCGACAGGGGCGAAGCTTTCTTT. This gives the protein CASSFDRGEAFF.

As to this clone: Other DNA variants within this sample encode the same CDR3. J is TRBJ1-1 and V is TRBV18, with D possibly matching TRBD1 (5 bases). Germline V CDR1 and CDR2: KGHSH, LQKENI. The CDR3 runs 14 residues. V was cut by 4 bases and J by 4 bases, with 13 bases left in between. CDR3 loop: CASSRGGRGTEAFF. In DNA, the CDR3 is TGTGCCAGCTCACGGGGGGGTCGGGGCACTGAAGCTTTCTTT.

The V and J genes are TRBV28 and TRBJ1-2, with no clear D. CDR3 size: 13 residues. Looked up from germline, CDR1 is MDHEN and CDR2 is SYDVKM. V dropped 3 bases and J dropped 5 bases, with 10 bases sitting between them. CDR3 bases: TGTGCCAGCAGTTTCGGGTCCTCGTATGGCTACACCTTC. It translates to CASSFGSSYGYTF.

J is TRBJ2-1 and V is TRBV5-8; no definite D call. Trimming removed 4 bases at V and 7 bases at J, with 24 bases between. This CDR3 region has 17 residues. CDR1 SGHTS and CDR2 YDEGEE come from the germline V gene. The CDR3 region has the DNA TGTGCCAGCAGCAACCCCGGATATAGGTTGGTGAGGAATGAGCAGTTCTTC. It specifies CASSNPGYRLVRNEQFF.

The chain has TRBV5-1 and TRBJ1-1; D is undetermined. Germline lookup yields CDR1 SGHRS and CDR2 YFSETQ. V lost 1 base and J 1 base, leaving 8 bases between the germline ends. There are 14 residues in the CDR3. CDR3 nucleotide sequence: TGCGCCAGCAGCTTGTTCAGTGAGAACACTGAAGCTTTCTTT. Translating it yields CASSLFSENTEAFF.

This clone was recorded only once. This chain joins TRBV5-1 and TRBJ2-1; TRBD1 aligns across 10 bases. The V segment lost 5 bases and the J segment 7 bases; nucleotides outside the gene matches: 9. Germline V gene data show CDR1 as SGHRS and CDR2 as YFSETQ. The CDR3 consists of 15 residues. This CDR3 reads CASSRPGQGRNEQFF. The CDR3, as DNA: TGCGCCAGCAGTCGACCGGGACAGGGGAGAAATGAGCAGTTCTTC.

This rearrangement joins TRBV10-3 to TRBJ2-3; TRBD2 agrees at 9 bases. The CDR3 sequence is 17 residues long. Germline loops: CDR1 ENHRY, CDR2 SYGVKD. J gave up 0 bases and V 4 bases, and 8 bases lay outside the gene matches. CDR3 in amino acids: CAISAARGGPSTDTQYF. CDR3 DNA: TGTGCCATCAGTGCCGCGCGGGGGGGCCCTAGCACAGATACGCAGTATTTT.

This chain links TRBV7-8 with TRBJ1-1, with TRBD1 matching over 7 bases. V lost 3 bases and J lost 5; bases outside the gene matches: 9. Germline CDR1 is SGHVS and CDR2 is FQNEAQ. The CDR3 covers 15 residues. CDR3 sequence reads: CASSFSPRGLTEAFF. CDR3 bases: TGTGCCAGCAGCTTTTCGCCCAGGGGGTTGACTGAAGCTTTCTTT.